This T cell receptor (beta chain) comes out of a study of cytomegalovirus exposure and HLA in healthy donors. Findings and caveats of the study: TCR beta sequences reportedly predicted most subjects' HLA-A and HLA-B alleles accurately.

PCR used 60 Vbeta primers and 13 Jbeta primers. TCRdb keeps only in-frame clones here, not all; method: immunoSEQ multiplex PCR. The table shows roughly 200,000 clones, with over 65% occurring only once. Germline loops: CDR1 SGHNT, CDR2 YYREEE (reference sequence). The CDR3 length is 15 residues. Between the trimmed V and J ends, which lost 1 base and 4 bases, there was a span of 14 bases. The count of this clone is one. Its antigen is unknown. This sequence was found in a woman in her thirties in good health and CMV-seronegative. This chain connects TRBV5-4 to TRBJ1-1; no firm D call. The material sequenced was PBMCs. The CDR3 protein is CASSLISQSGTEAFF. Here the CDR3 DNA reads TGTGCCAGCAGCTTGATCAGCCAATCGGGCACTGAAGCTTTCTTT.